The text below deals with one T cell receptor beta chain. These data come from a study of cytomegalovirus exposure and HLA in healthy donors. V shed 4 bases and J 5 bases; nucleotides not matched to a gene: 8. Germline V CDR1 and CDR2: MNHEY, SVGAGI. The CDR3 runs 15 residues. It was with 60 Vbeta and 13 Jbeta primers that the PCR ran. Generated by immunoSEQ multiplex PCR, the TCRdb table keeps only in-frame clones and is missing some. This repertoire includes over 75,000 clones. The sequence was collected from a man aged 45-60 years in good health and CMV-seronegative. V and J are TRBV6-5 and TRBJ1-2; 9 nucleotides match TRBD1. The source material was PBMCs. The CDR3 region has the DNA TGTGCCAGCAGTTCTGGACAGGGGCAAGGTTATGGCTACACCTTC. Translation gives CASSSGQGQGYGYTF.